Shown below are 4 T cell receptor beta chains from a single sample sequenced in a study of blood T cell repertoires in COVID-19. Sequenced by immunoSEQ multiplex PCR; TCRdb stores in-frame clones only, minus some. This sample yields some 300,000 clones, of which more than 85% are seen a single time; less than 4% belongs to the top ten. The specimen sequenced was PBMCs or T cells enriched from blood (not recorded which). These receptors were collected from a woman in her 30s who had been exposed to COVID-19.

This clone was detected once. The rearrangement links TRBV3-1 (or the pseudogene TRBV3-2) to TRBJ1-2; 12 bases align to TRBD1. The V gene's germline CDR1 is LGHDT and CDR2 YNNKEL (reference sequence). The CDR3 length is 19 residues. V gave up 0 bases and J gave up 0 bases; unmatched junction bases: 8. CDR3: CASSQEGQGASLANYGYTF. CDR3 nucleotides: TGTGCCAGCAGCCAAGAGGGACAGGGGGCGTCTTTAGCTAACTATGGCTACACCTTC.

This clone was found a few times. This chain joins TRBV5-1 and TRBJ2-7, with D tentatively TRBD1 (6 bases). V lost 4 bases and J 3 bases, leaving 17 bases between the germline ends. Germline loops: CDR1 SGHRS, CDR2 YFSETQ. This CDR3 has 15 residues. The CDR3 sequence: CASSHRQVPSYEQYF. DNA for the CDR3: TGCGCCAGCAGCCACCGACAGGTACCAAGCTACGAGCAGTACTTC.

In regard to this clone: Different DNA sequences within this sample yield the same CDR3. The genes are TRBV29-1 and TRBJ1-3, with TRBD1 identical over 7 bases. The CDR3 has 13 amino acids. Per the germline V gene, CDR1 is SQVTM and CDR2 is ANQGSEA. V lost 2 bases, J lost 2 bases, and 0 bases stayed unmatched. DNA of the CDR3: TGCAGCGTTGAACAGGGGGCTGGAAACACCATATATTTT. This sequence encodes CSVEQGAGNTIYF.

This chain links TRBV6-5 with TRBJ1-5, with D possibly matching TRBD1 (5 bases). The CDR3 is 14 residues long. V gave up 6 bases and J gave up 2 bases, with 11 bases separating them. Looked up from germline, CDR1 is MNHEY and CDR2 is SVGAGI. The CDR3 loop is CASSAGSRNQPQHF. The CDR3 bases are TGTGCCAGCAGCGCAGGGTCCCGCAATCAGCCCCAGCATTTT.